These T cell receptor beta chains were read from a single sample in a study of shared clonotypes between healthy human individuals. Measured with immunoSEQ multiplex PCR; TCRdb has only the in-frame clones, and not every one. The table shows 760,000 or so clones, with approximately 96% occurring only once. The sample was naive CD8+ T cells sorted from blood. Receptor source: a man aged 25 to 40 in good health. Both conserved end residues are part of each CDR3. A D gene is named only where the DNA matches it firmly. For some rows the clone size is stated as once, few or many, or as a class when expanded; others skip it.

TRBJ2-7 | . | TRBV7-2 | . | TGTGCCAGCAGCTTAGGGGTCGGTTCGGGGGCCTACGAGCAGTACTTC | CASSLGVGSGAYEQYF
TRBJ1-2 | . | TRBV4-1 | . | TGCGCCAGCAGCCAAGGATTGTGGTTGGAGGAGATTAACTATGGCTACACCTTC | CASSQGLWLEEINYGYTF
TRBJ1-1 | . | TRBV7-9 | . | TGTGCCAGCAGCTTAGAAGGGTCTTTACCTACTGAAGCTTTCTTT | CASSLEGSLPTEAFF
TRBJ1-4 | TRBD1 | TRBV7-9 | . | TGTGCCAGCAGCGAAAGGGGACAGGGGAGTGAAAAACTGTTTTTT | CASSERGQGSEKLFF
TRBJ1-4 | . | TRBV7-9 | . | TGTGCCAGCAGCTCAATGTTGACACCAACTAATGAAAAACTGTTTTTT | CASSSMLTPTNEKLFF
TRBJ2-7 | . | TRBV6-1 | once | TGTGCCAGCAGTGACGGGCTAGCGAGCAACGCCTACGAGCAGTACTTC | CASSDGLASNAYEQYF
TRBJ2-5 | . | TRBV7-9 | once | TGTGCCAGCACAGAACAACAAGAGACCCAGTACTTC | CASTEQQETQYF
TRBJ2-7 | TRBD2 | TRBV9 | . | TGTGCCAGCAGCGCCGGGACTAGCGGTTACGAGCAGTACTTC | CASSAGTSGYEQYF
TRBJ2-3 | . | TRBV11-3 | . | TGTGCCAGCAGCTTAACCGAATACACAGATACGCAGTATTTT | CASSLTEYTDTQYF
TRBJ2-1 | TRBD2 | TRBV7-3 | . | TGTGCCAGCAGCTTAACCTCTAGCGGGACAAATGAGCAGTTCTTC | CASSLTSSGTNEQFF
TRBJ2-1 | . | TRBV7-8 | . | TGTGCCAGCAGCTTAAGAGTCGCTAGCCCAATGGGGGATGAGCAGTTCTTC | CASSLRVASPMGDEQFF
TRBJ2-7 | TRBD2 | TRBV29-1 | . | TGCAGCGTTGAAGATAGGACTAGTTCCTACGAGCAGTACTTC | CSVEDRTSSYEQYF
TRBJ2-7 | . | TRBV4-1 | . | TGCGCCAGCAGCCAAGAACAAGCGGAGCTCTACGAGCAGTACTTC | CASSQEQAELYEQYF
TRBJ2-7 | . | TRBV10-3 | . | TGTGCCATCGACCCGAGCGGGTACGAGCAGTACTTC | CAIDPSGYEQYF